The 6 T cell receptor beta chains presented below share a single source sample, sequenced in a study of technical replicates of blood from a few donors. Produced via immunoSEQ multiplex PCR; TCRdb's table is partial and in-frame only. Among tens of thousands of clones listed, roughly 93% were seen once. Sequenced: T cells isolated from PBMCs. The receptor source for this set is a human donor in good health.

J is TRBJ2-7 and V is TRBV18; the D gene is possibly TRBD2 (6 bases). Germline-derived CDR1 and CDR2 are KGHSH and LQKENI. The CDR3 contains 16 residues. Trimming took 2 bases from V and 5 from J, leaving 19 bases between them. The DNA of the CDR3 is TGTGCCAGCTCACCAGGAGGGGTAATAAAGACCCACGAGCAGTACTTC. Translating gives CASSPGGVIKTHEQYF.

V is TRBV7-2 and J is TRBJ1-6; possible D gene TRBD1, 6 bases. CDR1 is SGHTA, CDR2 FQGNSA, per germline. Trimming took 5 bases from V and 5 from J, leaving 16 bases between them. CDR3 length equals 16 residues. This CDR3 is CASSPAGGANNSPLHF. The CDR3 nucleotides read TGTGCCAGCAGCCCCGCTGGGGGGGCCAATAATTCACCCCTCCACTTT.

This clone was observed once. This sequence joins TRBV18 and TRBJ1-4; D gene unclear. The V end lost 0 bases, the J end lost 8 bases, and 10 bases lay between the germline ends. CDR3 size: 14 residues. Looked up from germline, CDR1 is KGHSH and CDR2 is LQKENI. The CDR3 reads CASSPPRDREKLFF. The CDR3 nucleotides are TGTGCCAGCTCACCACCACGGGATCGGGAAAAACTGTTTTTT.

The rearrangement joins TRBV11-3 to TRBJ2-7; 7 bases are shared with TRBD1. V gave up 6 bases and J gave up 6 bases; unmatched junction bases: 8. The CDR3 totals 13 residues. In germline, CDR1 is SGHNT, CDR2 YENEEA. The CDR3 nucleotides read TGTGCCAGCAGTTTTGGACAGGCTGGCGAGCAGTACTTC. The encoded protein is CASSFGQAGEQYF.

This clone was detected only a few times. This CDR3 reads CASSVSGTSGYEQFF. The DNA for the CDR3 is TGTGCCAGCAGCGTCTCTGGGACTAGCGGGTATGAGCAGTTCTTC. This sequence joins TRBV9 and TRBJ2-1; 12 nucleotides agree with TRBD2. The germline V gene encodes CDR1 SGDLS and CDR2 YYNGEE. The J segment lost 8 bases and the V segment lost 2 bases, leaving 5 bases of the junction unmatched. This CDR3 has 15 amino acids.

The chain carries TRBV29-1 and TRBJ2-5, with 9 bases aligning to TRBD2. This CDR3 contains 16 residues. The ends lost 0 bases at V and 4 bases at J; junction bases unmatched: 9. Germline V gene sequence: CDR1 SQVTM, CDR2 ANQGSEA. The CDR3 here is CSVEDGVAGARETQYF. Written as DNA, the CDR3 is TGCAGCGTTGAAGATGGGGTAGCGGGGGCCCGAGAGACCCAGTACTTC.